These T cell receptor beta chains were read from a single sample in a study of T cells in Graves' hyperthyroidism and ophthalmopathy. TCRdb independently ran MiXCR on the multiplex PCR reads; one entry per CDR3 protein. The sample consists of just under 750,000 distinct CDR3 sequences, 35% of them appearing once. The sequenced material came from blood. These receptors all stem from a woman between 40 and 55 years old with Graves' hyperthyroidism. CDR3s include the opening cysteine and the closing phenylalanine or tryptophan. D genes are given only for firm matches. A row's size may be missing; if present it is once, few, many or a size class.

clone_size,v_call,j_call,d_call,cdr3_nt,cdr3_aa
many,TRBV5-8,TRBJ1-1,NA,TGTGCCAGTGGAGCAGGGCGGATGAACACTGAAGCTTTCTTT,CASGAGRMNTEAFF
many,TRBV24-1,TRBJ2-7,TRBD1,TGTGCCACCAGTGATTCCGGGACAGCCGCAAGCGAGCAGTACTTC,CATSDSGTAASEQYF
NA,TRBV25-1,TRBJ1-2,NA,TGTGCCAGCAGTTACGCCCTTTTCTCTGGGACGGCGCCTTATGGCTACACCTTC,CASSYALFSGTAPYGYTF
NA,TRBV2,TRBJ2-5,NA,TGTGCCAGCAGGAGTCCGTCAGAGACCCAGTACTTC,CASRSPSETQYF
NA,TRBV9,TRBJ1-2,TRBD1,TGTGCCAGCAACAGCCATGGACAGGGGGCCTGGGGCTACACCTTC,CASNSHGQGAWGYTF
few,TRBV14,TRBJ1-3,NA,TGTGCCAGCAGCCAAGAGTGGCAGGCGGCTGGAAACACCATATATTTT,CASSQEWQAAGNTIYF
many,TRBV29-1,TRBJ1-4,TRBD1,TGCAGCGCTGGACAGGACTCTAATGAAAAACTGTTTTTT,CSAGQDSNEKLFF
few,TRBV19,TRBJ1-4,NA,TGTGCCAGTAGGAACAGGGATATGGGTGAAAAACTGTTTTTT,CASRNRDMGEKLFF
many,TRBV7-9,TRBJ1-2,TRBD1,TGTGCCAGCAGCCCGCAGGGGGAATATGGCTACACCTTC,CASSPQGEYGYTF
few,TRBV7-2,TRBJ1-1,TRBD1,TGTGCCAGCAGGTCCGGACAGGGAGTGAACACTGAAGCTTTCTTT,CASRSGQGVNTEAFF
many,TRBV7-2,TRBJ1-1,TRBD1,TGTGCCAGCAGCCCCCCAGGGGGCGCGAACACTGAAGCTTTCTTT,CASSPPGGANTEAFF
few,TRBV19,TRBJ1-5,NA,TGTGCCAGTACAGGGCGGGTCGAGCCCCAGCATTTT,CASTGRVEPQHF
NA,TRBV7-4,TRBJ2-7,NA,TGTGCCAGCAGCTTAAGCAGGAACTACGAGCAGTACTTC,CASSLSRNYEQYF
few,TRBV10-3,TRBJ1-1,NA,TGTGCCAGCCGATACCCAGGGATGAACACTGAAGCTTTCTTT,CASRYPGMNTEAFF
NA,TRBV7-8,TRBJ1-2,NA,TGTGCCAGCAGCCCCACAGGACTTAACTATGGCTACACCTTC,CASSPTGLNYGYTF
many,TRBV29-1,TRBJ1-1,TRBD1,TGCAGCGTCGGTAGGACAGGGGAGACTGAAGCTTTCTTT,CSVGRTGETEAFF
many,TRBV20-1,TRBJ1-2,NA,TGCAGTGCTACCTCCCGGACCGTCGACTATGGCTACACCTTC,CSATSRTVDYGYTF
many,TRBV7-2,TRBJ1-3,NA,TGTGCCAGCAGCTTAGAAGGGAGAAACACCATATATTTT,CASSLEGRNTIYF
few,TRBV6-5,TRBJ1-2,TRBD1,TGTGCCAGCAGCCGCCGGGACAGGAGCTATGGCTACACCTTC,CASSRRDRSYGYTF
many,TRBV10-3,TRBJ1-3,NA,TGTGCCACTCTGGACACTCTCTCTGGAAACACCATATATTTT,CATLDTLSGNTIYF
NA,TRBV20-1,TRBJ2-5,TRBD2,TGCAGTGCTATCCGAGCGGGGAAAGAGACCCAGTACTTC,CSAIRAGKETQYF
few,TRBV20-1,TRBJ1-2,NA,TGCAGTGCTAGACTACCGGGACGGACCTATGGCTACACCTTC,CSARLPGRTYGYTF
many,TRBV9,TRBJ1-2,NA,TGTGCCAGCAGCCTCGGGGGCGTGCAAAGTGGCTACACCTTC,CASSLGGVQSGYTF
few,TRBV12-3/TRBV12-4,TRBJ1-1,NA,TGTGCCAGCAGTTTGAGCTTCTTGAACACTGAAGCTTTCTTT,CASSLSFLNTEAFF
few,TRBV9,TRBJ2-2,TRBD2,TGTGCCAGCAGCGCCAAAGCGGGGGGGCCTACCGGGGAGCTGTTTTTT,CASSAKAGGPTGELFF
many,TRBV12-3/TRBV12-4,TRBJ1-1,NA,TGTGCCAGCAGTTCCGGGACCGAAAACACTGAAGCTTTCTTT,CASSSGTENTEAFF
few,TRBV6-5,TRBJ2-5,NA,TGTGCCAGCAGTGAATGGGGTGGCGTAGACCAAGAGACCCAGTACTTC,CASSEWGGVDQETQYF
few,TRBV6-5,TRBJ2-6,NA,TGTGCCATCAGTGAGTCAAATTTC,CAISESNF
many,TRBV2,TRBJ2-2,NA,TGTGCCAGCAACCCAACGGAAAACACCGGGGAGCTGTTTTTT,CASNPTENTGELFF
many,TRBV9,TRBJ1-2,NA,TGTGCCAGCAGCGTAGACGGCAGGGCTGGCTACACCTTC,CASSVDGRAGYTF
NA,TRBV7-9,TRBJ1-1,NA,TGTGCCAGCAGCCCCGGGATGGGGACGAACACTGAAGCTTTCTTT,CASSPGMGTNTEAFF
NA,TRBV3-1,TRBJ2-2,NA,TGTGCCAGCAGCACTTACAGGGTGTACGGGGAGCTGTTTTTT,CASSTYRVYGELFF
many,TRBV2,TRBJ1-5,TRBD1,TGTGCCAGGGGACAGGGTGGACAGCCCCAGCATTTT,CARGQGGQPQHF
NA,TRBV7-8,TRBJ1-6,NA,TGCGCCAGCAGCCAGGGTACAGGGTACTATAATTCACCCCTCCACTTT,CASSQGTGYYNSPLHF
NA,TRBV4-1,TRBJ2-5,NA,TGCGCCAGCAGCCCCGATGGGCAGACCGCGTACCAAGAGACCCAGTACTTC,CASSPDGQTAYQETQYF
NA,TRBV19,TRBJ1-1,NA,TGTGCCAGTAGTATAGTTCAGAAGATGAACACTGAAGCTTTCTTT,CASSIVQKMNTEAFF
once,TRBV5-1,TRBJ1-1,NA,TGCGCCAGCACTTTAGCGGGGGGCTACACTGAAGCTTTCTTT,CASTLAGGYTEAFF
NA,TRBV12-3/TRBV12-4,TRBJ1-4,NA,TGTGCCAGCAGTTTTTATCAGGGGCCCGAAAAACTGTTTTTT,CASSFYQGPEKLFF
many,TRBV20-1,TRBJ1-2,NA,TGCAGTGCTAGAAGGGCACTGGCAGGCGCTAACTATGGCTACACCTTC,CSARRALAGANYGYTF
NA,TRBV29-1,TRBJ2-3,TRBD1,TGCAGCGTTGAAGATCTCGGGACAGGGAATACAGATACGCAGTATTTT,CSVEDLGTGNTDTQYF
once,TRBV5-1,TRBJ1-3,NA,TGTGCCTGGAGCGGAGAGGCTGGAAACACCATATATTTT,CAWSGEAGNTIYF
NA,TRBV2,TRBJ2-3,NA,TGTGCCAGCAGTGAAGCGGGAGCTACGCAGTATTTT,CASSEAGATQYF
many,TRBV7-9,TRBJ2-7,TRBD2,TGTGCCAGCAGCACCGGGACTAGCGGGAGGGCCGGCGAGCAGTACTTC,CASSTGTSGRAGEQYF
NA,TRBV25-1,TRBJ1-6,NA,TGTGCCAGCAGTGAATCGGCGGTTGTTCGTAATTCACCCCTCCACTTT,CASSESAVVRNSPLHF
many,TRBV14,TRBJ2-7,TRBD1,TGTGCCAGCAGCCAAGTATACAGGGGTGGAGAGCAGTACTTC,CASSQVYRGGEQYF
NA,TRBV6-5,TRBJ1-1,NA,TGTGCCAGCAGCTACGGTGGGGCCACTGAAGCTTTCTTT,CASSYGGATEAFF
many,TRBV12-3/TRBV12-4,TRBJ2-5,TRBD1,TGTGCCAGCAGTGGGACAGGGGGTAGTGAGACCCAGTACTTC,CASSGTGGSETQYF
NA,TRBV6-5,TRBJ1-2,TRBD1,TGTGCCAGCAGTACCCTGGGACAGTCTCCATATGGCTACACCTTC,CASSTLGQSPYGYTF
many,TRBV2,TRBJ1-5,NA,TGTGCCAGCAGTGAAGGACAGAGCAATCAGCCCCAGCATTTT,CASSEGQSNQPQHF
many,TRBV9,TRBJ1-1,NA,TGTGCCAGCCGCGGGGTCAGCACTGAAGCTTTCTTT,CASRGVSTEAFF
many,TRBV7-2,TRBJ2-5,NA,TGTGCCAGCAGTCGACAGTTCCAAGAGACCCAGTACTTC,CASSRQFQETQYF
few,TRBV29-1,TRBJ2-7,NA,TGCAGCGTTAAGAGGAGAGAGGACTACGAGCAGTACTTC,CSVKRREDYEQYF
NA,TRBV20-1,TRBJ2-5,TRBD2,TGCAGTGCTAGAGATCGGCGGCGGGGGGGAGAGACCCAGTACTTC,CSARDRRRGGETQYF
many,TRBV6-5,TRBJ1-2,NA,TGTGCCAGCAGGGGGCCGATTGGCTACACCTTC,CASRGPIGYTF
NA,TRBV7-6,TRBJ2-2,TRBD2,TGTGCCAGCAGCCCTGATCTCTGGCGGGGGGACCACACCGGGGAGCTGTTTTTT,CASSPDLWRGDHTGELFF
NA,TRBV20-1,TRBJ2-1,TRBD2,TGCAGTGCTAGGTCGGGCCTAGCGGGGGGGAATGAGCAGTTCTTC,CSARSGLAGGNEQFF
many,TRBV13,TRBJ1-2,NA,TGTGCCAGCAGCTTAGCCGTCAGACCTAACTATGGCTACACCTTC,CASSLAVRPNYGYTF
NA,TRBV7-8,TRBJ2-7,TRBD1,TGTGCCAGCAGCCCCTGGACAGGGAAAACTACGGGCGAGCAGTACTTC,CASSPWTGKTTGEQYF
NA,TRBV28,TRBJ1-2,NA,TGTGCCAGCAGTTTATTTCAGGGGTATAACTATGGCTACACCTTC,CASSLFQGYNYGYTF